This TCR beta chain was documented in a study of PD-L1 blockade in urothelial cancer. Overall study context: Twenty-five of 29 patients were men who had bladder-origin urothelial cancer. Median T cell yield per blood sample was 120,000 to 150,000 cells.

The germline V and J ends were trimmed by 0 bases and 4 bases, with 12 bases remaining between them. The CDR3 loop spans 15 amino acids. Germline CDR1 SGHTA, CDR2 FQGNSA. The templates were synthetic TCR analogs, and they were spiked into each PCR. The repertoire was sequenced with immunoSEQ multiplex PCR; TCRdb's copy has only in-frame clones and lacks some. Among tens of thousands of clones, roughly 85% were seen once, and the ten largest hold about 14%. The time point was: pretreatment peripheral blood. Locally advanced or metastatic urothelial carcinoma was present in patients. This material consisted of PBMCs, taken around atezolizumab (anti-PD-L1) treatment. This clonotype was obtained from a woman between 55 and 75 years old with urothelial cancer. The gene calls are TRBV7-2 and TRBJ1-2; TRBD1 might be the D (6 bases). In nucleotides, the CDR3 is TGTGCCAGCAGCTTAGCGGGCAGGGGAATCTATGGCTACACCTTC. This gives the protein CASSLAGRGIYGYTF.